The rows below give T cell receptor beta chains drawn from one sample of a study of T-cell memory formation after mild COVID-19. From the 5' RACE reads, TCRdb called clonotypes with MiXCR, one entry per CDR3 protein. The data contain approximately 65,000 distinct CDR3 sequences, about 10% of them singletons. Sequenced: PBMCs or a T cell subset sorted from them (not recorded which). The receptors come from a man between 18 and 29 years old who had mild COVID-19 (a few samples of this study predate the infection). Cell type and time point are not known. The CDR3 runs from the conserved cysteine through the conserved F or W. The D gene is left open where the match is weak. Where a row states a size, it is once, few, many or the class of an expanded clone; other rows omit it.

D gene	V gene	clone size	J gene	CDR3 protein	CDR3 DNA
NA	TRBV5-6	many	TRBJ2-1	CASSPGSNEQFF	TGTGCCAGCAGCCCCGGAAGCAATGAGCAGTTCTTC
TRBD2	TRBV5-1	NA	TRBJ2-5	CASSLGTSAPETQYF	TGCGCCAGCAGCTTAGGGACTAGCGCTCCGGAGACCCAGTACTTC
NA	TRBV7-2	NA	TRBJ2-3	CASRSGRGNTQYF	TGTGCCAGCAGGTCGGGTAGGGGAAATACGCAGTATTTT
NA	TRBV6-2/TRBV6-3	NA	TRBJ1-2	CASISNKNYGYTF	TGTGCCAGCATCTCCAACAAAAACTATGGCTACACCTTC
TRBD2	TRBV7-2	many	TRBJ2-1	CASSSSGGALVSGQFF	TGTGCCAGCAGCTCTAGCGGGGGGGCCCTTGTGAGCGGGCAGTTCTTC
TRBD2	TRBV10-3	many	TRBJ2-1	CAANGGYNEQFF	TGTGCCGCGAACGGGGGGTACAATGAGCAGTTCTTC
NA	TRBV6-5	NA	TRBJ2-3	CASNEIAAGTDTQYF	TGTGCCAGCAACGAAATCGCGGCCGGGACAGATACGCAGTATTTT
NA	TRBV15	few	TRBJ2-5	CATSATRGLGETQYF	TGTGCCACCAGCGCTACTAGGGGCCTAGGAGAGACCCAGTACTTC
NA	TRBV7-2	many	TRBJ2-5	CASSLSAPAAIQETQYF	TGTGCCAGCAGCTTAAGCGCACCAGCGGCGATCCAAGAGACCCAGTACTTC
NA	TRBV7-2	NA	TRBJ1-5	CASSLIGGDQPQHF	TGTGCCAGCAGCTTGATAGGAGGGGATCAGCCCCAGCATTTT
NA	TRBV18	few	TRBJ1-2	CASSPVQGFDYGYTF	TGTGCCAGCTCACCCGTACAGGGCTTCGACTATGGCTACACCTTC
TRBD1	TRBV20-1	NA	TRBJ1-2	CSATSGTGSGYTF	TGCAGTGCTACATCCGGGACAGGATCCGGCTACACCTTC